This T cell receptor (beta chain) stems from a study of T cell responses to AZD1222 COVID-19 vaccine. The assay was immunoSEQ multiplex PCR, and TCRdb's table has in-frame clones only and misses some. Among more than 100,000 clones listed, about 85% were seen once. This receptor was identified in an adult in good health. The sample here was peripheral blood, taken on day 0 of AZD1222 vaccination.

As DNA, the CDR3 is TGTGCCAGCAGTTTAGCGGGGGCTGGTGAAAAACTGTTTTTT. It encodes CASSLAGAGEKLFF. V and J are TRBV27 and TRBJ1-4, with D perhaps matching TRBD1 (6 bases). This CDR3 is built from 14 residues. CDR1 MNHEY and CDR2 SMNVEV come from the germline V gene (reference sequence). V gave up 2 bases and J gave up 7 bases, with 11 bases separating them.